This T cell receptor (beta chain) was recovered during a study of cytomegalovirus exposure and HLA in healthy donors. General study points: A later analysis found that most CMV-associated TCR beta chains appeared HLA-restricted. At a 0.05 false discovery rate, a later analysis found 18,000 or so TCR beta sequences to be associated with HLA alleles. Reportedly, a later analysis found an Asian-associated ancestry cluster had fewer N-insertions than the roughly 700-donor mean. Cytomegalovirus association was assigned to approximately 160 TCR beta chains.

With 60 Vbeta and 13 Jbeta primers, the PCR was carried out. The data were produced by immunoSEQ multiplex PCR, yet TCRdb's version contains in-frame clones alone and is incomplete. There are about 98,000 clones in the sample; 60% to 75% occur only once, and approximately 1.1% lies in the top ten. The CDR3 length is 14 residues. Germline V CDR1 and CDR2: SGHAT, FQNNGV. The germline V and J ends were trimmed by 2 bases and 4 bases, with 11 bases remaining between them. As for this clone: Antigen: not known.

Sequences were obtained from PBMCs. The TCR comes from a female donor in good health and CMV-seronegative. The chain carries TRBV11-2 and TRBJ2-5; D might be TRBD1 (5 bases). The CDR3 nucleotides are TGTGCCAGCAGCTTAAGTGTCAGGGCAGAGACCCAGTACTTC. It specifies CASSLSVRAETQYF.